This record looks at one T cell receptor beta chain sequence and its context. This sample is part of a study of blood T cell repertoires in COVID-19. Study overall: Sites in the United States, Italy and Spain provided acute and convalescent COVID-19 samples.

The ends were cut back, 2 bases at V and 4 bases at J, with 14 bases in the middle. CDR1 is LGHNA and CDR2 is YNFKEQ in the germline V gene. The CDR3 runs to 15 residues. Participant age was roughly 18 to 95 years, and participants resided in fewer than 25 US areas. Clinical histories supplied by participants themselves formed the basis of cohort assignment. All recovered Cohort 3 donors got two negative PCRs, got clearance, or saw symptom resolution. Profiling relied on immunoSEQ multiplex PCR, and the TCRdb table lists in-frame clones only, not all of them. The sample includes about 500,000 clones, about nine tenths of them seen just once.

This TCR derives from a woman younger than 30 who had recovered from COVID-19. The J gene is TRBJ1-1, the V gene TRBV4-2, with D unresolved. The material sequenced was PBMCs or T cells enriched from blood (not recorded which). The CDR3 here is CASSQMLLGSTEAFF. DNA for the CDR3: TGTGCCAGCAGCCAAATGCTGCTCGGGAGCACTGAAGCTTTCTTT.